Listed below are T cell receptor beta chains from one sample, sequenced in a study of blood T cell repertoires in COVID-19. Libraries were prepared by immunoSEQ multiplex PCR; TCRdb keeps only in-frame clonotypes and omits some of them. The sample holds about 88,000 clones, over 70% seen once. The specimen sequenced was peripheral blood. The source is an elderly man with acute or convalescent COVID-19. Both conserved end residues are part of each CDR3. Fields, in order: D gene, V gene, J gene, clone size, CDR3 DNA, CDR3 protein. A D gene is named only where the DNA matches it firmly. Some rows mark clone size as missing; the rest say once, few, many or name a class of expanded clone.

D: TRBD1
V: TRBV7-6
J: TRBJ2-5
size: .
DNA: TGTGCCAGCAGCCCCTGGACAGGGCCGGAGACCCAGTACTTC
CDR3: CASSPWTGPETQYF

D: TRBD1
V: TRBV19
J: TRBJ2-3
size: .
DNA: TGTGCCAGTAGCCCGGGACAGGGTACAGATACGCAGTATTTT
CDR3: CASSPGQGTDTQYF

D: .
V: TRBV7-9
J: TRBJ2-7
size: .
DNA: TGTGCCAGCAGCTCTTCGGGACACCCCTACGAGCAGTACTTC
CDR3: CASSSSGHPYEQYF

D: .
V: TRBV7-9
J: TRBJ1-1
size: .
DNA: TGTGCCAGCAGCTTACTCGGGAACACTGAAGCTTTCTTT
CDR3: CASSLLGNTEAFF

D: .
V: TRBV7-9
J: TRBJ1-2
size: .
DNA: TGTGCCAGCAGCTTAGCTTCCGATGGCTACACCTTC
CDR3: CASSLASDGYTF

D: .
V: TRBV27
J: TRBJ1-2
size: .
DNA: TGTGCCAGCAGTTTATTGGGAGCTGAGTCTGGCTACACCTTC
CDR3: CASSLLGAESGYTF

D: TRBD1
V: TRBV30
J: TRBJ2-1
size: .
DNA: TGTGCCTGGATGAGGACAGGTTCCAATGAGCAGTTCTTC
CDR3: CAWMRTGSNEQFF

D: .
V: TRBV5-3
J: TRBJ2-7
size: .
DNA: TGTGCCAGAAGCTTACAAGCGCGAACCTACGAGCAGTACTTC
CDR3: CARSLQARTYEQYF

D: TRBD1
V: TRBV5-5
J: TRBJ2-5
size: .
DNA: TGTGCCAGCAGCGCCCGGGACAGGGAGGGAGAGACCCAGTACTTC
CDR3: CASSARDREGETQYF

D: .
V: TRBV6-5
J: TRBJ2-7
size: medium-sized
DNA: TGTGCCAGAGTTTCCAGGGGTTACGAGCAGTACTTC
CDR3: CARVSRGYEQYF

D: TRBD2
V: TRBV7-9
J: TRBJ2-1
size: .
DNA: TGTGCCAGCAGCTTAGCGCTCGGGACTAGCGGGAGGAGCGACAATGAGCAGTTCTTC
CDR3: CASSLALGTSGRSDNEQFF

D: .
V: TRBV11-2
J: TRBJ1-1
size: .
DNA: TGTGCCAGCAGCACGCGGGGAGCAAGAAACACTGAAGCTTTCTTT
CDR3: CASSTRGARNTEAFF

D: .
V: TRBV5-4
J: TRBJ2-1
size: .
DNA: TGTGCCAGCAGCCCCCGACTTGTAAATGAGCAGTTCTTC
CDR3: CASSPRLVNEQFF

D: .
V: TRBV5-1
J: TRBJ1-6
size: once
DNA: TGCGCCAGCAGCTTGGAGGGGGAGAGAAATTCACCCCTCCACTTT
CDR3: CASSLEGERNSPLHF

D: .
V: TRBV9
J: TRBJ1-1
size: .
DNA: TGTGCCAGCAGCGGGGAAAGGGGGAGCACTGAAGCTTTCTTT
CDR3: CASSGERGSTEAFF

D: .
V: TRBV6-1
J: TRBJ1-1
size: .
DNA: TGTGCCAGCAGTGAACAGGGGAGCACTGAAGCTTTCTTT
CDR3: CASSEQGSTEAFF

D: .
V: TRBV6-4
J: TRBJ2-7
size: .
DNA: TGTGCCAGCAGAGACGGCCGCTACGAGCAGTACTTC
CDR3: CASRDGRYEQYF

D: .
V: TRBV9
J: TRBJ2-3
size: .
DNA: TGTGCCAGCAGCGTAGAGCCAATGACAGATACGCAGTATTTT
CDR3: CASSVEPMTDTQYF

D: TRBD1
V: TRBV18
J: TRBJ1-1
size: .
DNA: TGTGCCAGCTCACCAGGGACAGGGGGCAGAGTAGCTTTCTTT
CDR3: CASSPGTGGRVAFF

D: .
V: TRBV5-1
J: TRBJ2-3
size: .
DNA: TGCGCCAGCAGCTTGGGACTTACAACTAGCACAGATACGCAGTATTTT
CDR3: CASSLGLTTSTDTQYF

D: TRBD2
V: TRBV27
J: TRBJ2-7
size: .
DNA: TGTGCCAGCAGTCTGACAGCCCCGGGGGGCTACGAGCAGTACTTC
CDR3: CASSLTAPGGYEQYF

D: TRBD2
V: TRBV7-2
J: TRBJ2-7
size: .
DNA: TGTGCCAGCAGCGCGGGGACTAGCGGGAGGTTATACGAGCAGTACTTC
CDR3: CASSAGTSGRLYEQYF

D: TRBD2
V: TRBV5-1
J: TRBJ2-1
size: .
DNA: TGCGCCAGCAGCCAAGGGACTAGCGGGAGTATGAATGAGCAGTTCTTC
CDR3: CASSQGTSGSMNEQFF

D: TRBD2
V: TRBV10-3
J: TRBJ2-1
size: once
DNA: TGTGCCATCCGAGGACTAGCGGGAGATGAGCAGTTCTTC
CDR3: CAIRGLAGDEQFF

D: TRBD1
V: TRBV7-2
J: TRBJ1-4
size: .
DNA: TGTGCCAGCAGCGGGACAGGGGCGGATGAAAAACTGTTTTTT
CDR3: CASSGTGADEKLFF

D: .
V: TRBV6-5
J: TRBJ1-1
size: .
DNA: TGTGCCAGCCGTAGCCTCAGCACTAACACTGAAGCTTTCTTT
CDR3: CASRSLSTNTEAFF

D: TRBD1
V: TRBV19
J: TRBJ1-1
size: .
DNA: TGTGCCAGTACCGACGACAGGGGGCGCGGGAAGAACACTGAAGCTTTCTTT
CDR3: CASTDDRGRGKNTEAFF